One TCR beta chain is described in this entry. The antigen is undetermined. Expressed TCRB transcripts were sequenced because the entire RNA isolate underwent reverse transcription. The assay was immunoSEQ multiplex PCR, and TCRdb's table has in-frame clones only and misses some. The sample has tens of thousands of clones, about 61% seen once. Per germline, CDR1 ENHRY and CDR2 SYGVKD. Deletions cut 0 bases from V and 2 bases from J, with 10 bases between. The CDR3 length is 15 residues. This entry belongs to a study of beta chain features in type 1 diabetes. Study-wide points: TCRB rearrangement may or may not be influenced by HLA type; here this remained unresolved.

The TCR sequence derives from a woman between 18 and 30 years old in good health. Material: Tregs from blood. The chain is built from TRBV10-3 and TRBJ1-1, with D uncertain. The CDR3: CAISESFQVNTEAFF. CDR3 nucleotide sequence: TGTGCCATCAGTGAGTCTTTTCAGGTTAACACTGAAGCTTTCTTT.